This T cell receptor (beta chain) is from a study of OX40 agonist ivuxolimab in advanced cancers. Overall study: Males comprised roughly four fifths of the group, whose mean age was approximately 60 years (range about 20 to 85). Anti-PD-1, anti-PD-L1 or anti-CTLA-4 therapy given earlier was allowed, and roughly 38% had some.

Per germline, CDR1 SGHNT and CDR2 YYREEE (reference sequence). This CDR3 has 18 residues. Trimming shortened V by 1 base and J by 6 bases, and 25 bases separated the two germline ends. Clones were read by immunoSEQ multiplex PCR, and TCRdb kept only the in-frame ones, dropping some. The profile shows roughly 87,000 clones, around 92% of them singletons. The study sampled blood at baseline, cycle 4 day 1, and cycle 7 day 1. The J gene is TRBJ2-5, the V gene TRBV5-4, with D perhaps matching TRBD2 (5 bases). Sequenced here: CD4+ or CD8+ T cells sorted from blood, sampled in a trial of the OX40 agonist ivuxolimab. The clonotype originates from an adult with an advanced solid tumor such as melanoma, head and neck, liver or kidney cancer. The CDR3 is CASSLLGVRPPLGKTQYF. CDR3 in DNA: TGTGCCAGCAGCTTGTTAGGAGTAAGGCCTCCACTAGGAAAGACCCAGTACTTC.